The following is a TCR beta chain sequence with its context. What it recognizes is unknown. As to time point: week 47, end of study. Doses comprised 300 ug of mutant IDH1 20-mer peptide each, plus topical imiquimod. In weeks 1, 3, 5, 7, 11, 15, 19 and 23, patients were vaccinated. With 0 bases removed from V and 10 bases from J, the gap between germline ends came to 10 bases. The germline V gene has CDR1 SGHRS and CDR2 YFSETQ. The CDR3 runs 12 residues. This sample was taken from a study of a mutant IDH1 vaccine in newly diagnosed glioma. The study, taken as a whole, reports: Vaccine-induced immune responses occurred in approximately 93% of patients.

TCRdb's table, derived via immunoSEQ multiplex PCR, lists solely in-frame clones and lacks some. The table records over 30,000 clones, about 87% of them present only once. The receptor comes from a woman in her twenties or thirties with glioma. The chain employs TRBV5-1 and TRBJ1-1; unclear D gene. Sequenced here: PBMCs, sampled from a glioma patient whose treatment included an IDH1 peptide vaccine. The CDR3 bases are TGCGCCAGCAGCTTGGGAGCAGAAGGAGCTTTCTTT. Its translation: CASSLGAEGAFF.